A selection of T cell receptor beta chains follows, all from one sample in a study of blood T cell repertoires in COVID-19. Using immunoSEQ multiplex PCR, the repertoire was profiled, and TCRdb retains in-frame clones only, with some absent. The sample carries about 380,000 clones, 88% recorded once. The sample comprised PBMCs or T cells enriched from blood (not recorded which). These receptor sequences come from a woman younger than 35 who had recovered from COVID-19. The CDR3 runs from the conserved cysteine through the conserved F or W. D genes are given only for firm matches. The size entry is marked missing in some rows and otherwise reads once, few, many or a size class.

clone size | J gene | D gene | V gene | CDR3 DNA | CDR3 protein
. | TRBJ2-7 | TRBD2 | TRBV3-1/TRBV3-2 | TGTGCCAGCAGCCAAGCCACCCCGGGACTAGCGGGGGTTTCCTACGAGCAGTACTTC | CASSQATPGLAGVSYEQYF
. | TRBJ1-1 | . | TRBV12-3/TRBV12-4 | TGTGCCAGCAGTTTTGTCCGTCAGTTTGAAGCTTTCTTT | CASSFVRQFEAFF
. | TRBJ2-2 | TRBD1 | TRBV7-9 | TGTGCCAGCAGCCCACCGGCAGGGGGAAGCACCGGGGAGCTGTTTTTT | CASSPPAGGSTGELFF
few | TRBJ2-2 | TRBD1 | TRBV27 | TGTGCCAGCTGGGGACAGGGGAGAGTAAGCACCGGGGAGCTGTTTTTT | CASWGQGRVSTGELFF
. | TRBJ1-4 | TRBD1 | TRBV7-9 | TGTGCCAGCAGCTCGGACAGGTCGGGGGAAAAACTGTTTTTT | CASSSDRSGEKLFF
. | TRBJ2-1 | TRBD2 | TRBV7-3 | TGTGCCAGCAGCTTAACAGCGGGGGGGCCGAATGAGCAGTTCTTC | CASSLTAGGPNEQFF
once | TRBJ1-6 | TRBD1 | TRBV10-3 | TGTGCCATCAACGGACAGGGGCGGAATTCACCCCTCCACTTT | CAINGQGRNSPLHF
. | TRBJ1-5 | . | TRBV6-6 | TGTGCCAGCAACGTACAGGGTTATAGCAATCAGCCCCAGCATTTT | CASNVQGYSNQPQHF
once | TRBJ1-4 | . | TRBV2 | TGTGCCAGCAGTGGCACAGCCGCAACTAATGAAAAACTGTTTTTT | CASSGTAATNEKLFF
. | TRBJ1-2 | TRBD1 | TRBV5-1 | TGCACCAGCAGTGGAGGGGGCAAGGCTAACTATGGCTACACCTTC | CTSSGGGKANYGYTF
. | TRBJ1-6 | . | TRBV7-8 | TGTGCCAGCAGCTTGGTCGTAGCGTCACCCCAAAATTCACCCCTCCACTTT | CASSLVVASPQNSPLHF
. | TRBJ1-2 | . | TRBV6-5 | TGTGCCAGCAGATTACAGGGATACTATGGCTACACCTTC | CASRLQGYYGYTF
. | TRBJ2-5 | TRBD2 | TRBV5-1 | TGCGCCAGCACCCTCAGACTAGCGGGGGGAGGAGAGACCCAGTACTTC | CASTLRLAGGGETQYF
. | TRBJ2-3 | TRBD2 | TRBV10-3 | TGTGCCATCAGTGAAACTAGCGGGTTAAGAGATACGCAGTATTTT | CAISETSGLRDTQYF
. | TRBJ1-1 | TRBD1 | TRBV6-5 | TGTGCCAGCAGGATATTACAGGGGGCGGACACTGAAGCTTTCTTT | CASRILQGADTEAFF
. | TRBJ2-7 | TRBD1 | TRBV6-2/TRBV6-3 | TGTGCCAGCAGTTACTTGGGGACAGGGGCATACGAGCAGTACTTC | CASSYLGTGAYEQYF
. | TRBJ1-6 | . | TRBV27 | TGTGCCAGCAGTTGGGAGGGAGCCAATAATTCACCCCTCCACTTT | CASSWEGANNSPLHF
. | TRBJ1-1 | TRBD1 | TRBV7-9 | TGTGCCAGCAGACCTTTACAGGGGGGGATGAACACTGAAGCTTTCTTT | CASRPLQGGMNTEAFF
. | TRBJ2-3 | TRBD2 | TRBV15 | TGTGCCACCAGCTCCGGGACTAGCGGGGGGTGGGTTTTTCAGTATTTT | CATSSGTSGGWVFQYF
. | TRBJ2-3 | TRBD1 | TRBV6-5 | TGTGCCAGCAGTTCCCACAGGGGAGAGAATACGCAGTATTTT | CASSSHRGENTQYF
. | TRBJ1-3 | . | TRBV12-3/TRBV12-4 | TGTGCCAGCAGCGGGGTTTCTGGAAACACCATATATTTT | CASSGVSGNTIYF
. | TRBJ2-5 | . | TRBV4-2 | TGTGCCAGCAGCCAATGGACAGAAGAGACCCAGTACTTC | CASSQWTEETQYF
. | TRBJ1-4 | . | TRBV5-1 | TGCGCCAGCAGCTTGTGGACAACAACTAATGAAAAACTGTTTTTT | CASSLWTTTNEKLFF
. | TRBJ1-1 | TRBD1 | TRBV19 | TGTGCCAGTAGTCATGGGACAGGGAACACTGAAGCTTTCTTT | CASSHGTGNTEAFF